Following are 11 T cell receptor beta chains from one sample sequenced in a study of CD8 T cells in Susac syndrome. Random-hexamer reverse transcription was applied to about 0.5 to 1 ug RNA. TCRdb re-called the immunoSEQ multiplex PCR reads through MiXCR, storing one row per CDR3 protein. Of 90,000 to 150,000 distinct CDR3 sequences detected, 90% to 95% appear once; the ten largest clones hold just under 0.095%. The material sequenced was CD4+ T cells from PBMCs. These receptors were obtained from a human donor with multiple sclerosis.

This chain links TRBV4-1 with TRBJ2-1; either TRBD1 or TRBD2 may fit D (6 bases each). Trimming shortened V by 3 bases and J by 11 bases, and 17 bases separated the two germline ends. In germline, CDR1 is MGHRA, CDR2 YSYEKL. The CDR3 is 14 amino acids. The CDR3 DNA is TGCGCCAGCAGCCAGGGGACTGGGACAATGAAGCAGTTCTTC. It codes for CASSQGTGTMKQFF.

This chain connects TRBV6-2 or TRBV6-3 to TRBJ2-3, with 8 bases that match TRBD2. With 8 bases clipped from V and 4 bases from J, the junction kept 2 bases outside the gene matches. The CDR3 covers 12 residues. Germline CDR1 is MNHEY and CDR2 is SVGEGT. The CDR3 bases are TGTGCCAGCGGACTAGCTGCAGATACGCAGTATTTT. Translated: CASGLAADTQYF.

The chain uses TRBV6-5 and TRBJ1-1, with D possibly matching TRBD1 (6 bases). Germline lookup yields CDR1 MNHEY and CDR2 SVGAGI. Between the trimmed V and J ends, which lost 4 bases and 2 bases, there was a span of 11 bases. This CDR3 spans 14 amino acids. The CDR3 sequence is CASSSSRGNTEAFF. The CDR3 nucleotides are TGTGCCAGCAGTTCCAGCAGGGGAAACACTGAAGCTTTCTTT.

The chain employs TRBV15 and TRBJ1-5; D not certain. Germline loops: CDR1 LNHNV, CDR2 YYDKDF (reference sequence). V was clipped by 0 bases and J by 7 bases, with 7 bases between them. The CDR3 consists of 13 residues. CDR3 nucleotide sequence: TGTGCCACCAGCAGAGAAGGCCAACAGCCCCAGCATTTT. Translating it yields CATSREGQQPQHF.

This chain links TRBV7-8 with TRBJ2-1, with D tentatively TRBD1 (6 bases). Germline CDR1 is SGHVS and CDR2 is FQNEAQ. V was shortened by 7 bases and J by 9 bases, with 25 bases between the two germline ends. The CDR3 runs 16 residues. Here the CDR3 DNA reads TGTGCCAGCACCCCCCGTCTGGACAGCCTGTGGGGTGAGCAGTTCTTC. Its protein is CASTPRLDSLWGEQFF.

This sequence joins TRBV5-4 and TRBJ1-6, with a possible D match to TRBD1 (5 bases). Germline V CDR1 and CDR2: SGHNT, YYREEE (reference sequence). The length of the CDR3 is 16 residues. The V end lost 3 bases, the J end lost 7 bases, and 17 bases lay between the germline ends. This CDR3 reads CASSSAQGGGNSPLHF. In nucleotides, the CDR3 is TGTGCCAGCAGCTCTGCTCAGGGTGGGGGAAATTCACCCCTCCACTTT.

V usage is TRBV18 and J usage is TRBJ2-7, with TRBD1 identical over 10 bases. Germline V gene sequence: CDR1 KGHSH, CDR2 LQKENI. With 6 bases clipped from V and 0 bases from J, the junction kept 14 bases outside the gene matches. The CDR3 has 18 residues. CDR3 sequence: CASSLSSRTGGNSYEQYF. The CDR3 DNA reads as TGTGCCAGCTCCCTATCCAGCCGGACAGGGGGAAACTCCTACGAGCAGTACTTC.

The chain couples TRBV6-1 to TRBJ1-6; D gene unclear. Trimming removed 7 bases from V and 8 bases from J, with 12 bases in between. CDR3 length: 13 residues. The germline V gene has CDR1 MNHNS and CDR2 SASEGT. CDR3 residues: CASTLDGDSPLHF. The CDR3 DNA reads TGTGCCAGCACCCTAGATGGCGATTCACCCCTCCACTTT.

This chain links TRBV19 with TRBJ2-2, with 7 nucleotides matching TRBD2. The length of the CDR3 is 16 residues. Germline CDR1 is LNHDA and CDR2 is SQIVND (reference sequence). V shed 4 bases and J 2 bases; nucleotides not matched to a gene: 7. The CDR3 loop reads CASSTVGGINTGELFF. Here the CDR3 DNA reads TGTGCCAGTAGTACTGTCGGGGGGATCAACACCGGGGAGCTGTTTTTT.

The chain combines TRBV7-8 with TRBJ1-1; D is uncertain. The CDR3 is made up of 14 amino acids. Trimming shortened V by 2 bases and J by 2 bases, and 9 bases separated the two germline ends. Germline V gene lookup returns CDR1 SGHVS and CDR2 FQNEAQ. CDR3 sequence (DNA): TGTGCCAGCAGCTTACAGGAGACTAACACTGAAGCTTTCTTT. This sequence encodes CASSLQETNTEAFF.

The J gene is TRBJ1-6, the V gene TRBV3-1; D is unresolved. Between the trimmed V and J ends, which lost 7 bases and 12 bases, there was a span of 16 bases. Germline V gives CDR1 LGHDT, CDR2 YNNKEL (reference sequence). CDR3 length: 13 amino acids. The CDR3 region has the DNA TGTGCCAGCACCCCCCGTCCGGGGTTACCCCTCCACTTT. Its translation: CASTPRPGLPLHF.